These 25 T cell receptor beta chains came from one sample sequenced in a study of neurological immune-mediated disorders. TCRdb passed the 5' RACE reads through MiXCR, listing each CDR3 protein once. Here the sample spans 20,000 to 25,000 distinct CDR3 sequences, about 6.2% being singletons. Material: CD8+ T cells from blood. The receptors come from a man in his late teens or twenties in good health.

This clonotype was recorded at least ten times. CDR3 coding DNA: TGCGCCAGCAGCTTGGCAGCAAACACTGAAGCTTTCTTT. It is translated as CASSLAANTEAFF. The rearrangement joins TRBV5-1 to TRBJ1-1; D gene uncertain. This CDR3 spans 13 amino acids. The germline V and J ends were trimmed by 0 bases and 2 bases, with 5 bases remaining between them. In germline, CDR1 is SGHRS, CDR2 YFSETQ.

This clonotype was counted many times. The V call is TRBV5-1, the J call TRBJ1-1; D unresolved. CDR1 and CDR2 (germline): SGHRS, YFSETQ. This CDR3 spans 14 amino acids. V shed 0 bases and J shed 2 bases, with 8 bases lying between them. The CDR3 region is CASSLVPVNTEAFF. DNA for the CDR3: TGCGCCAGCAGCTTGGTCCCGGTCAACACTGAAGCTTTCTTT.

This clonotype showed up just a few times. This sequence joins TRBV7-6 and TRBJ1-5, with no clear D. This CDR3 has 16 amino acids. Trimming removed 5 bases at V and 1 base at J, with 15 bases between. Per the germline V gene, CDR1 is SGHVS and CDR2 is FNYEAQ. The DNA for the CDR3 is TGTGCCAGCAGCCCTTACCGCGGGAAGAGCAATCAGCCCCAGCATTTT. Encoded protein: CASSPYRGKSNQPQHF.

This clonotype was picked up many times. The chain has TRBV19 and TRBJ1-1; D is unclear. Trimming pared 7 bases from V and 12 bases from J, leaving 15 bases between. This CDR3 spans 11 amino acids. Germline V CDR1 and CDR2: LNHDA, SQIVND (reference sequence). CDR3 nucleotide sequence: TGTGCCAGTATCACCCCGAGGGCGACTTTCTTT. Translating it yields CASITPRATFF.

This clonotype was seen repeatedly, ten times or more. The J gene is TRBJ2-3, the V gene TRBV9; 11 bases agree with TRBD2. The V gene's germline CDR1 is SGDLS and CDR2 YYNGEE. V trimming: 2 bases; J trimming: 5 bases; junction bases outside the gene matches: 4. This CDR3 comprises 15 residues. This chain's CDR3 is CASSVSGGAIDTQYF. CDR3 DNA: TGTGCCAGCAGCGTTAGCGGGGGGGCCATAGATACGCAGTATTTT.

CDR3 amino acids: CATSDLAGGPDTQYF. The CDR3 DNA follows: TGTGCCACCAGTGACCTAGCGGGAGGGCCAGATACGCAGTATTTT. The gene calls are TRBV24-1 and TRBJ2-3; 12 nucleotides match TRBD2. V shed 4 bases and J 4 bases; nucleotides not matched to a gene: 2. Germline V CDR1 and CDR2: KGHDR, SFDVKD. The CDR3 extends over 15 amino acids.

This clonotype was seen repeatedly, ten times or more. The chain recombines TRBV7-6 with TRBJ2-3; D gene unclear. V shed 5 bases and J shed 3 bases, with 12 bases lying between them. The germline CDR1 and CDR2 sequences are SGHVS and FNYEAQ. The CDR3 has 14 residues. The CDR3 DNA follows: TGTGCCAGCAGCCTTCGCTCACCAACAGATACGCAGTATTTT. Translation: CASSLRSPTDTQYF.

The sample holds many counts of this clonotype. This sequence joins TRBV7-9 and TRBJ1-2; no firm D call. Germline loops: CDR1 SEHNR, CDR2 FQNEAQ (reference sequence). The CDR3 consists of 14 residues. V shed 5 bases and J shed 4 bases, with 14 bases lying between them. The CDR3 nucleotides read TGTGCCAGCAGCCCACCAGAGGGTCCCTATGGCTACACCTTC. Amino acids: CASSPPEGPYGYTF. Full variable domain (missing parts from reference TRBV7-9 and TRBJ1-2): DTGVSQNPRHKITKRGQNVTFRCDPISEHNRLYWYRQTLGQGPEFLTYFQNEAQLEKSRLLSDRFSAERPKGSFSTLEIQRTEQGDSAMYLCASSPPEGPYGYTFGSGTRLTVV.

This clonotype was recorded at least ten times. The V gene is TRBV2, the J gene TRBJ2-7, with a weak D call TRBD1 (5 bases). Germline V gene lookup returns CDR1 SNHLY and CDR2 FYNNEI. There are 14 residues in the CDR3. Trimming took off 8 bases at V and 2 bases at J, with 16 bases between the two ends. The CDR3: CASGADTETYEQYF. CDR3 sequence (DNA): TGTGCCAGCGGGGCCGACACCGAGACCTACGAGCAGTACTTC.

The sample holds many counts of this clonotype. The chain has TRBV7-2 and TRBJ2-1; 11 nucleotides match TRBD2. The germline V gene encodes CDR1 SGHTA and CDR2 FQGNSA. The CDR3 sequence is 15 residues long. The trim removed 2 bases at V and 4 bases at J, leaving 1 base unmatched. CDR3 loop: CASSLTSGGYNEQFF. DNA for the CDR3: TGTGCCAGCAGCTTAACTAGCGGGGGATACAATGAGCAGTTCTTC. Using reference TRBV7-2 and TRBJ2-1 for the parts outside the CDR3, the full variable domain is GAGVSQSPSNKVTEKGKDVELRCDPISGHTALYWYRQSLGQGLEFLIYFQGNSAPDKSGLPSDRFSAERTGGSVSTLTIQRTQQEDSAVYLCASSLTSGGYNEQFFGPGTRLTVL.

The sample holds many counts of this clonotype. The genes are TRBV29-1 and TRBJ2-2; 7 nucleotides agree with TRBD1. Germline assignment: CDR1 SQVTM and CDR2 ANQGSEA. V was pared by 0 bases and J by 0 bases, with 4 bases of the junction left unmatched. The CDR3 totals 16 residues. The CDR3 coding sequence is TGCAGCGTTGAAGATTGGGACAGAGCGAACACCGGGGAGCTGTTTTTT. Its translation is CSVEDWDRANTGELFF.

Ten or more counts support this clonotype. The chain employs TRBV9 and TRBJ1-2; D is unclear. The V gene lost 3 bases and the J gene lost 5 bases, with 14 bases spanning the gap. The germline gives CDR1 SGDLS, CDR2 YYNGEE. The CDR3 length is 14 residues. The CDR3, as DNA: TGTGCCAGCAGCGCCGGACGGACGGCGTATGGCTACACCTTC. Translated, it gives CASSAGRTAYGYTF.

Many counts were recorded for this clonotype. The chain combines TRBV6-5 with TRBJ2-1; unclear D gene. This CDR3 contains 12 residues. Looked up from germline, CDR1 is MNHEY and CDR2 is SVGAGI. Trimming left V 4 bases short and J 6 bases short, with 7 bases between. CDR3 sequence: CASSSPINEQFF. The CDR3, as DNA: TGTGCCAGCAGTTCCCCCATCAATGAGCAGTTCTTC.

This clonotype was seen at least ten times. The V call is TRBV20-1, the J call TRBJ2-1; 11 bases map to TRBD2. CDR3 length equals 14 residues. Unmatched junction bases numbered 4, after V lost 6 bases and J lost 3 bases. Germline assignment: CDR1 DFQATT and CDR2 SNEGSKA (reference sequence). The CDR3, as DNA: TGCAGTGCCTGGGGACTAGCGGACTACAATGAGCAGTTCTTC. Its translation: CSAWGLADYNEQFF.

This clonotype has at least ten counts. The V and J genes are TRBV3-1 and TRBJ2-1, with D unclear. CDR1 is LGHDT, CDR2 YNNKEL, per germline (reference sequence). V was clipped by 0 bases and J by 4 bases, with 13 bases between them. The CDR3 loop spans 16 amino acids. CDR3 DNA: TGTGCCAGCAGCCAAGATAGCTGGGGTCGATACAATGAGCAGTTCTTC. It codes for CASSQDSWGRYNEQFF.

This clonotype has at least ten counts. V gene TRBV20-1 combines with J gene TRBJ2-1, with D perhaps matching TRBD1 (6 bases). V was trimmed by 1 base and J by 8 bases, leaving 18 bases between them. Germline CDR1 DFQATT, CDR2 SNEGSKA (reference sequence). The CDR3 is 15 amino acids. The CDR3 DNA follows: TGCAGTGCTAGAGGACAGGTTAGAATTTACGATGAGCAGTTCTTC. Its protein product is CSARGQVRIYDEQFF.

This clonotype was picked up many times. This rearrangement joins TRBV7-8 to TRBJ1-1, with TRBD1 as a possible D gene (5 bases). Germline V CDR1 and CDR2: SGHVS, FQNEAQ. The germline V and J ends were trimmed by 1 base and 0 bases, with 18 bases remaining between them. This CDR3 is built from 18 residues. The CDR3 reads CASSLVSAGFMVNTEAFF. The CDR3 DNA follows: TGTGCCAGCAGCTTAGTTTCGGCAGGGTTTATGGTGAACACTGAAGCTTTCTTT.

This clonotype was counted many times. The genes are TRBV6-2 or TRBV6-3 and TRBJ2-1; the match to TRBD1 covers 10 bases. Germline CDR1 and CDR2: MNHEY and SVGEGT. J gave up 10 bases and V 6 bases, and 12 bases lay outside the gene matches. The CDR3 consists of 15 residues. Here the CDR3 DNA reads TGTGCCAGCAGCTCCGGGACAGGGGTTTCCGCGGAGCAGTTCTTC. As protein: CASSSGTGVSAEQFF.

This clonotype was counted at least ten times. V is TRBV29-1 and J is TRBJ2-2; the D gene is possibly TRBD2 (5 bases). The V gene's germline CDR1 is SQVTM and CDR2 ANQGSEA. This CDR3 has 13 residues. The V and J ends lost 0 bases and 6 bases respectively, with 8 bases between them. CDR3 protein: CSVEDPDSGELFF. CDR3 in DNA: TGCAGCGTTGAAGATCCGGACTCCGGGGAGCTGTTTTTT.

The V call is TRBV7-7, the J call TRBJ2-2, with D possibly TRBD2 on 5 matching bases. This CDR3 comprises 13 residues. The germline V gene encodes CDR1 SSHAT and CDR2 FNYEAQ (reference sequence). Trimming left V 5 bases short and J 7 bases short, with 11 bases between. The DNA of the CDR3 is TGTGCCAGCAGCGCAAGAGCGGTCGGGGAGCTGTTTTTT. The encoded protein is CASSARAVGELFF.

This clonotype was seen at least ten times. This chain uses TRBV5-1 with TRBJ2-7, with a weak D call TRBD2 (5 bases). Trimming took off 0 bases at V and 7 bases at J, with 14 bases between the two ends. Germline CDR1 reads SGHRS; CDR2 reads YFSETQ. CDR3 length equals 14 residues. Written as DNA, the CDR3 is TGCGCCAGCAGCTTGGCCGCGCTGGGAGAAGAGCAGTACTTC. This sequence encodes CASSLAALGEEQYF.

The chain uses TRBV9 and TRBJ2-3; 11 bases are a match to TRBD2. This CDR3 has 14 residues. The trim removed 4 bases at V and 5 bases at J, leaving 3 bases unmatched. The germline V gene encodes CDR1 SGDLS and CDR2 YYNGEE. The CDR3, as DNA: TGTGCCAGCAGCCTAGCGGGGGGAGAAGATACGCAGTATTTT. As protein: CASSLAGGEDTQYF.

At least ten counts were recorded for this clonotype. This chain joins TRBV10-3 and TRBJ2-2; D call uncertain. V was shortened by 4 bases and J by 6 bases, with 6 bases between the two germline ends. Germline V gene sequence: CDR1 ENHRY, CDR2 SYGVKD. The CDR3 has 12 amino acids. The CDR3 spells CAISGTAGELFF. CDR3 bases: TGTGCCATCAGTGGAACCGCCGGGGAGCTGTTTTTT.

This clonotype is large. The V and J genes are TRBV4-1 and TRBJ1-6, with TRBD1 as a possible D gene (6 bases). There are 16 residues in the CDR3. V shed 0 bases and J shed 7 bases, with 13 bases lying between them. The germline gives CDR1 MGHRA, CDR2 YSYEKL. The CDR3 sequence is CASSQESTGTNSPLHF. DNA of the CDR3: TGCGCCAGCAGCCAAGAGTCGACAGGAACGAATTCACCCCTCCACTTT.

There are many counts of this clonotype. The gene calls are TRBV25-1 and TRBJ2-2, with D perhaps matching TRBD1 or TRBD2 (5 bases each). CDR3 length: 14 amino acids. The ends were cut back, 5 bases at V and 6 bases at J, with 13 bases in the middle. Per germline, CDR1 MGHDK and CDR2 SYGVNS. The CDR3 DNA sequence: TGTGCCAGCAGTCCAACAATGGGGGCCGGGGAGCTGTTTTTT. Translation: CASSPTMGAGELFF.